This TCR beta chain derives from a study of cytomegalovirus exposure and HLA in healthy donors. The overall study: Caucasian-associated ancestry cluster membership applied to around 76% of around 400 genotyped donors. Study findings and constraints: Follow-up analysis found HLA locus-dependent TCR association rates, highest for DRB1 and lowest for HLA-C. Presence/absence analyses assumed roughly uniform sequencing depth across donors, which may not hold.

Primers: 60 Vbeta forward and 13 Jbeta reverse. The method was immunoSEQ multiplex PCR; TCRdb's version includes in-frame clones alone and lacks a portion of them. The data hold 100,000 or so clones, with 60% to 85% observed a single time. On this clone: Its target is not known.

Regarding donors, all were healthy bone marrow donors. Sample: PBMCs. The receptor was derived from a male donor in good health and CMV-seronegative.

The DNA of the CDR3 is TGTGCCAGCAGTTTCCCTCGGCAGGTCGGGGATGCCAAAAACATTCAGTACTTC. This sequence encodes CASSFPRQVGDAKNIQYF. The chain uses TRBV28 and TRBJ2-4, with D perhaps TRBD2 (5 bases). There are 18 residues in the CDR3. V was pared by 3 bases and J by 1 base, with 19 bases between. Germline V gene sequence: CDR1 MDHEN, CDR2 SYDVKM.